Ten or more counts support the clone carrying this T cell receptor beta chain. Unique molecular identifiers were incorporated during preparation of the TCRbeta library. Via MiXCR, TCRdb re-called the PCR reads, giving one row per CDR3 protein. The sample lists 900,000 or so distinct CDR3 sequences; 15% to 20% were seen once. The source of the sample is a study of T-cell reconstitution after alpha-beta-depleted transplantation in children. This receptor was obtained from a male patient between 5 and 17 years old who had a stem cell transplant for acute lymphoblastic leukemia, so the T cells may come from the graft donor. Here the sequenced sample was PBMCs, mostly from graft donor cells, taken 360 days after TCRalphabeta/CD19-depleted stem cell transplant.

The CDR3 DNA is TGCGCCAGCAGCGGATACAGGAAGGACACGCAGTATTTT. It codes for CASSGYRKDTQYF. This chain uses TRBV5-1 with TRBJ2-3; D perhaps matches TRBD1 (5 bases). V was trimmed by 4 bases and J by 9 bases, leaving 15 bases between them. The germline gives CDR1 SGHRS, CDR2 YFSETQ. The CDR3 totals 13 residues.